The next 24 T cell receptor beta chains were all read from a single sample in a study of neurological immune-mediated disorders. MiXCR was run by TCRdb on the 5' RACE reads, yielding one entry per CDR3 protein. Of about 74,000 distinct CDR3 sequences in the sample, less than 5.5% were seen once. The sample consisted of PBMCs. Source of these receptors: a man aged 18 to 29 with multiple sclerosis.

This clonotype was counted many times. The V call is TRBV9, the J call TRBJ1-5; a possible D gene is TRBD1 (6 bases). Trimming left V 7 bases short and J 4 bases short, with 9 bases between. Germline values: CDR1 SGDLS, CDR2 YYNGEE. The CDR3 covers 12 residues. The CDR3 DNA is TGTGCCAGCGGACAGTCAAATCAGCCCCAGCATTTT. Translated: CASGQSNQPQHF.

This clonotype was seen at least ten times. The chain joins TRBV9 to TRBJ1-6; TRBD1 is a possible D gene (5 bases). Between the trimmed V and J ends, which lost 0 bases and 12 bases, there was a span of 7 bases. Germline lookup yields CDR1 SGDLS and CDR2 YYNGEE. The CDR3 extends over 12 amino acids. The CDR3 bases are TGTGCCAGCAGCGTAGTTGGGGGACCCCTCCACTTT. It translates to CASSVVGGPLHF.

This clonotype was seen many times. J is TRBJ2-1 and V is TRBV12-3 or TRBV12-4; D not certain. The CDR3 runs to 15 residues. Trimming shortened V by 3 bases and J by 3 bases, and 12 bases separated the two germline ends. The CDR3 bases are TGTGCCAGCAGTTTGCTTGGCAGGATCTACAATGAGCAGTTCTTC. It yields the protein CASSLLGRIYNEQFF.

The table lists this clonotype with many counts. The V gene is TRBV24-1, the J gene TRBJ2-5; possibly TRBD2 for D (6 bases). The CDR3 spans 14 residues. V was shortened by 7 bases and J by 5 bases, with 16 bases between the two germline ends. Looked up from germline, CDR1 is KGHDR and CDR2 is SFDVKD. This CDR3 reads CATSPYTSPETQYF. The DNA for the CDR3 is TGTGCCACCAGCCCGTATACTAGCCCGGAGACCCAGTACTTC.

This clonotype was seen at least ten times. V gene TRBV7-2 combines with J gene TRBJ2-3, with 13 nucleotides matching TRBD2. This CDR3 has 15 residues. The V and J ends lost 7 bases and 5 bases, in that order; junction bases with no gene match: 6. Germline V gene lookup returns CDR1 SGHTA and CDR2 FQGNSA. The CDR3 reads CASTQLAGGRDTQYF. CDR3 DNA: TGTGCCAGCACCCAACTAGCGGGAGGGAGAGATACGCAGTATTTT.

This clonotype has a count of ten or more. The genes are TRBV7-6 and TRBJ2-3, with D unresolved. In germline, CDR1 is SGHVS, CDR2 FNYEAQ. Trimming took off 2 bases at V and 5 bases at J, with 5 bases between the two ends. The CDR3 sequence is 12 residues long. The DNA of the CDR3 is TGTGCCAGCAGCTTAAAAGGAGATACGCAGTATTTT. Its protein is CASSLKGDTQYF.

This clonotype was seen at least ten times. The chain uses TRBV7-9 and TRBJ1-6, with D possibly being TRBD1 (5 bases). Trimming removed 5 bases from V and 5 bases from J, with 7 bases in between. CDR1 and CDR2 (germline): SEHNR, FQNEAQ (reference sequence). The CDR3 length is 13 residues. CDR3 coding DNA: TGTGCCAGCAGCGGGGCCGATAATTCACCCCTCCACTTT. Protein: CASSGADNSPLHF.

Ten or more counts support this clonotype. This sequence joins TRBV20-1 and TRBJ1-5, with no clear D. The ends were cut back, 3 bases at V and 0 bases at J, with 12 bases in the middle. The CDR3 is 15 residues long. The germline CDR1 and CDR2 sequences are DFQATT and SNEGSKA (reference sequence). As DNA, the CDR3 is TGCAGTGCTAGCGTCGATCCTTATAGCAATCAGCCCCAGCATTTT. This gives the protein CSASVDPYSNQPQHF.

This clonotype came up many times. The chain recombines TRBV12-3 or TRBV12-4 with TRBJ2-4; TRBD2 matches 7 bases. CDR3 length: 16 amino acids. The trim removed 0 bases at V and 0 bases at J, leaving 2 bases unmatched. The CDR3, as DNA: TGTGCCAGCAGTTTAGCCGGGGGGTTAGCCAAAAACATTCAGTACTTC. Encoded protein: CASSLAGGLAKNIQYF.

This clonotype has a count of ten or more. The chain recombines TRBV20-1 with TRBJ2-2, with 11 bases matching TRBD1. The CDR3 has 18 residues. Losses at the gene ends were 2 bases for V and 7 bases for J; bases not matched to a gene: 15. Per the germline V gene, CDR1 is DFQATT and CDR2 is SNEGSKA (reference sequence). CDR3 protein: CSARLPAGQGAYGGELFF. CDR3 bases: TGCAGTGCTAGACTTCCGGCTGGACAGGGGGCTTACGGCGGGGAGCTGTTTTTT.

This clonotype was observed many times. The chain combines TRBV5-1 with TRBJ2-2; 7 bases are shared with TRBD2. Germline loops: CDR1 SGHRS, CDR2 YFSETQ. This CDR3 comprises 16 residues. J lost 4 bases, V lost 4 bases, and 10 bases had no gene match. In DNA, the CDR3 is TGCGCCAGCAGCCTGGGGAGACTAGCAGGCACCGGGGAGCTGTTTTTT. Its protein is CASSLGRLAGTGELFF. The whole variable domain, remainder taken from reference TRBV5-1 and TRBJ2-2, is KAGVTQTPRYLIKTRGQQVTLSCSPISGHRSVSWYQQTPGQGLQFLFEYFSETQRNKGNFPGRFSGRQFSNSRSEMNVSTLELGDSALYLCASSLGRLAGTGELFFGEGSRLTVL.

Many counts were recorded for this clonotype. The chain couples TRBV12-3 or TRBV12-4 to TRBJ2-7, with 10 bases lining up with TRBD1. V lost 4 bases and J lost 3; bases outside the gene matches: 3. The CDR3 totals 14 residues. The CDR3 loop reads CASSWDRGNYEQYF. The CDR3 DNA sequence: TGTGCCAGCAGTTGGGACAGGGGAAACTACGAGCAGTACTTC.

Ten or more counts support this clonotype. The gene calls are TRBV5-1 and TRBJ2-7, with 9 nucleotides matching TRBD1. There are 14 residues in the CDR3. The V and J ends lost 4 bases and 4 bases, in that order; junction bases with no gene match: 6. Germline V lookup: CDR1 SGHRS, CDR2 YFSETQ. Here the CDR3 reads CASSPGTGLYEQYF. CDR3 coding DNA: TGCGCCAGCAGCCCGGGGACAGGGTTGTACGAGCAGTACTTC.

This clonotype was detected only a few times. An end of the junction differs from the germline gene, which may be a read error. The chain employs TRBV5-1 and TRBJ1-5, with 8 bases that match TRBD1. CDR1 and CDR2 (germline): SGHRS, YFSETQ. This CDR3 spans 14 amino acids. This chain's CDR3 is CASSPRGQGQPQNF. CDR3 bases: TGCGCCAGCAGCCCCAGGGGGCAGGGTCAGCCCCAGAATTTT. The full variable domain, in which reference TRBV5-1 and TRBJ1-5 provide the parts outside the CDR3, is KAGVTQTPRYLIKTRGQQVTLSCSPISGHRSVSWYQQTPGQGLQFLFEYFSETQRNKGNFPGRFSGRQFSNSRSEMNVSTLELGDSALYLCASSPRGQGQPQNFGDGTRLSIL.

In this sample, this clonotype turned up many times. The CDR3 loop is CASSRRTGGPTGELFF. CDR3 nucleotides: TGTGCCAGCAGCCGGCGGACAGGGGGTCCCACCGGGGAGCTGTTTTTT. V is TRBV5-5 and J is TRBJ2-2; TRBD1 matches at 10 bases. The CDR3 is 16 amino acids. CDR1 is SGHKS, CDR2 YYEKEE, per germline (reference sequence). The ends lost 4 bases at V and 4 bases at J; junction bases unmatched: 7.

In its sample, this clonotype was seen many times. The chain is built from TRBV5-1 and TRBJ2-7; D might be TRBD1 (6 bases). The CDR3 has 15 residues. Germline CDR1 reads SGHRS; CDR2 reads YFSETQ. Trimming left V 4 bases short and J 2 bases short, with 16 bases between. The chain's CDR3 is CASSPGDTLTYEQYF. CDR3 DNA: TGCGCCAGCAGCCCCGGGGACACCTTAACCTACGAGCAGTACTTC.

Ten or more counts support this clonotype. The chain couples TRBV9 to TRBJ2-7; TRBD2 matches at 13 bases. This CDR3 contains 14 residues. Trimming removed 3 bases from V and 10 bases from J; junction bases left unmatched: 7. The germline CDR1 and CDR2 sequences are SGDLS and YYNGEE. Written as DNA, the CDR3 is TGTGCCAGCAGCGACCAACTAGCGGGGGGGCCCCAGTACTTC. Its protein product is CASSDQLAGGPQYF.

This clonotype has ten or more counts. The CDR3 spells CATSRDLAAGGYEQYF. The CDR3 nucleotides read TGTGCCACCAGCAGAGATCTCGCGGCGGGGGGCTACGAGCAGTACTTC. The J gene is TRBJ2-7, the V gene TRBV15; 8 positions match TRBD2. The CDR3 loop spans 16 amino acids. The germline V gene has CDR1 LNHNV and CDR2 YYDKDF (reference sequence). V shed 0 bases, J shed 3 bases, and the junction held 7 bases outside the gene matches. Together with reference TRBV15 and TRBJ2-7, the CDR3 gives the full variable domain: DAMVIQNPRYQVTQFGKPVTLSCSQTLNHNVMYWYQQKSSQAPKLLFHYYDKDFNNEADTPDNFQSRRPNTSFCFLDIRSPGLGDTAMYLCATSRDLAAGGYEQYFGPGTRLTVT.

There are many counts of this clonotype. The rearrangement joins TRBV20-1 to TRBJ2-7; 11 positions agree with TRBD2. After removal of 2 bases from V and 7 bases from J, the junction contained 7 bases not matched to a gene. From germline, CDR1 is DFQATT and CDR2 SNEGSKA (reference sequence). CDR3 size: 14 residues. The CDR3 spells CSARRLAGTREQYF. In nucleotides, the CDR3 is TGCAGTGCTAGACGACTAGCGGGGACTAGAGAGCAGTACTTC.

This clonotype was seen at least ten times. This chain connects TRBV29-1 to TRBJ1-2; D possibly corresponds to TRBD1 (6 bases). Germline V gene data show CDR1 as SQVTM and CDR2 as ANQGSEA. Trimming shortened V by 6 bases and J by 7 bases, and 21 bases separated the two germline ends. The CDR3 contains 14 residues. Here the CDR3 reads CSVDTGSRASGYTF. DNA of the CDR3: TGCAGCGTAGATACAGGGTCGCGGGCATCTGGCTACACCTTC.

Many counts were recorded for this clonotype. The rearrangement uses TRBV6-2 or TRBV6-3 and TRBJ2-3; 10 nucleotides line up with TRBD2. The CDR3 is 16 amino acids. The germline gives CDR1 MNHEY, CDR2 SVGEGT. The J segment lost 5 bases and the V segment lost 0 bases, leaving 5 bases of the junction unmatched. The CDR3 region is CASSYSLAGVGDTQYF. CDR3 DNA sequence: TGTGCCAGCAGTTACTCCCTAGCGGGAGTAGGAGATACGCAGTATTTT.

This clonotype was counted at least ten times. V and J are TRBV18 and TRBJ2-1; 8 bases match TRBD1. J was trimmed by 5 bases and V by 4 bases; bases with no gene match: 7. CDR3 length: 15 residues. CDR1 is KGHSH and CDR2 is LQKENI in the germline V gene. DNA of the CDR3: TGTGCCAGCTCACAAGGACAGGGTCAAAACAATGAGCAGTTCTTC. Protein product: CASSQGQGQNNEQFF.

This clonotype was seen many times. The V gene is TRBV25-1, the J gene TRBJ1-5, with D possibly being TRBD1 (5 bases). Trimming left V 3 bases short and J 2 bases short, with 11 bases between. This CDR3 is 15 amino acids long. CDR1 is MGHDK, CDR2 SYGVNS, per germline. Here the CDR3 reads CASSDLGAGNQPQHF. CDR3 nucleotide sequence: TGTGCCAGCAGTGATCTAGGGGCAGGCAATCAGCCCCAGCATTTT.

At least ten counts were recorded for this clonotype. Sequence at one end of the junction differs from germline and may be a read error. The V gene is TRBV4-3, the J gene TRBJ2-7; TRBD2 matches 7 bases. From germline, CDR1 is LGHNA and CDR2 YSLEER. The CDR3 extends over 13 amino acids. The CDR3 DNA is TGCGCCAGCAGCCAAGAAATAGGGCGGGAGCGGTACTTC. Amino acid sequence: CASSQEIGRERYF.